The 16 T cell receptor beta chains listed next were all sequenced from one sample in a study of brain T cells in children with intractable seizures. Regarding time point: blood from clinic visit 5 months post-surgery; TSC patient then seizure free. The assay was immunoSEQ multiplex PCR, and TCRdb's table has in-frame clones only and misses some. The sample has about 340,000 clones, about 94% seen once. The sample was peripheral blood, taken about 5 months after surgery. The source is a boy younger than two with tuberous sclerosis and intractable seizures.

The genes are TRBV5-6 and TRBJ1-1, with 11 bases matching TRBD1. CDR3 size: 13 residues. V shed 1 base, J shed 10 bases, and the junction held 3 bases outside the gene matches. Per the germline V gene, CDR1 is SGHDT and CDR2 is YYEEEE. The CDR3 DNA follows: TGTGCCAGCAGCTTGCTGGACAGGGGGCGAGCTTTCTTT. Its protein is CASSLLDRGRAFF.

The J gene is TRBJ2-5, the V gene TRBV5-6, with 8 nucleotides matching TRBD2. Germline trimming cut 2 bases from V and 5 bases from J; bases unmatched to any gene: 14. The CDR3 has 17 amino acids. Germline V gene data show CDR1 as SGHDT and CDR2 as YYEEEE. The CDR3 loop is CASSFSHRGGRPETQYF. As DNA, the CDR3 is TGTGCCAGCAGCTTCTCACATCGGGGGGGGCGTCCCGAGACCCAGTACTTC.

The rearrangement links TRBV27 to TRBJ1-6, with D perhaps TRBD1 (5 bases). The CDR3 has 15 amino acids. Deletions cut 2 bases from V and 9 bases from J, with 14 bases between. CDR1 MNHEY and CDR2 SMNVEV come from the germline V gene (reference sequence). The CDR3 DNA sequence: TGTGCCAGCAGTTTAGAGCCTTTTGGGGGTTCACCCCTCCACTTT. Its translation is CASSLEPFGGSPLHF.

The rearrangement uses TRBV19 and TRBJ2-1; tentative D call: TRBD2 (6 bases). The CDR3 totals 14 residues. The V end was cut by 9 bases, the J end by 0 bases, with 12 bases between. The V gene's germline CDR1 is LNHDA and CDR2 SQIVND (reference sequence). The CDR3 loop reads CASGGFSSYNEQFF. CDR3 DNA: TGTGCCAGCGGGGGTTTCAGCTCCTACAATGAGCAGTTCTTC.

The chain links TRBV3-1 (or the pseudogene TRBV3-2) to TRBJ1-6; D is perhaps TRBD1 (5 bases). Germline V CDR1 and CDR2: LGHDT, YNNKEL (reference sequence). The CDR3 length is 17 residues. V lost 3 bases and J lost 0, with 12 bases in between. CDR3 in amino acids: CASSQSEGSSYNSPLHF. The CDR3 DNA sequence: TGTGCCAGCAGCCAGTCGGAGGGGAGCTCCTATAATTCACCCCTCCACTTT.

Worth noting for this clone: An end of the junction differs from the germline gene, which may be a read error. CDR3 coding DNA: TGTGCCAGCAGCGAAGGGACTAGCGGGGCCGGGGAGCTGTTTTTT. Translating it yields CASSEGTSGAGELFF. V is TRBV6-1 and J is TRBJ2-2; 13 bases fit TRBD2. This CDR3 spans 15 amino acids. CDR1 is MNHNS, CDR2 SASEGT, per germline.

The chain links TRBV4-2 to TRBJ2-1, with TRBD2 matching over 12 bases. With V trimmed by 1 base and J by 8 bases, 6 bases remained unmatched. This CDR3 has 16 residues. Germline V CDR1 and CDR2: LGHNA, YNFKEQ. This CDR3 is CASSQAASGRADEQFF. For the CDR3, the DNA is TGTGCCAGCAGCCAAGCTGCTAGCGGGAGGGCCGATGAGCAGTTCTTC.

The chain links TRBV2 to TRBJ2-1; 13 nucleotides match TRBD2. The CDR3 covers 14 residues. The V gene's germline CDR1 is SNHLY and CDR2 FYNNEI. Losses at the gene ends were 4 bases for V and 6 bases for J; bases not matched to a gene: 0. CDR3 sequence: CASSGTSGSNEQFF. Written as DNA, the CDR3 is TGTGCCAGCAGTGGGACTAGCGGGAGCAATGAGCAGTTCTTC.

The chain links TRBV6-2 or TRBV6-3 to TRBJ1-2, with unresolved D. There are 12 residues in the CDR3. Germline assignment: CDR1 MNHEY and CDR2 SVGEGT. V was cut by 5 bases and J by 2 bases, with 6 bases left in between. The chain's CDR3 is CASSGLNYGYTF. Here the CDR3 DNA reads TGTGCCAGCAGTGGGCTCAACTATGGCTACACCTTC.

This clone was recorded only once. The chain has TRBV2 and TRBJ1-4; D gene unclear. Germline CDR1 SNHLY, CDR2 FYNNEI. The V and J ends lost 8 bases and 5 bases respectively, with 18 bases between them. This CDR3 contains 15 residues. The CDR3 DNA follows: TGTGCCAGCGGGGTTCGAGGCCCAGGAAATGAAAAACTGTTTTTT. Its translation: CASGVRGPGNEKLFF.

The rearrangement links TRBV19 to TRBJ2-7, with 13 nucleotides matching TRBD2. This CDR3 contains 18 residues. The ends lost 5 bases at V and 2 bases at J; junction bases unmatched: 12. Germline values: CDR1 LNHDA, CDR2 SQIVND (reference sequence). CDR3 residues: CASSLSPLTSGGTYEQYF. CDR3 bases: TGTGCCAGTAGTCTTAGTCCCCTGACTAGCGGGGGGACCTACGAGCAGTACTTC.

This rearrangement joins TRBV19 to TRBJ1-4; D is ambiguous. Deletions cut 7 bases from V and 0 bases from J, with 24 bases between. Germline V gene sequence: CDR1 LNHDA, CDR2 SQIVND (reference sequence). The CDR3 runs 19 residues. In DNA, the CDR3 is TGTGCCAGTACCAAAAGAGCTGACTTAGCGAGTTCAACTAATGAAAAACTGTTTTTT. Its translation: CASTKRADLASSTNEKLFF. The variable domain in full, with the rest retrieved from reference TRBV19 and TRBJ1-4, is DGGITQSPKYLFRKEGQNVTLSCEQNLNHDAMYWYRQDPGQGLRLIYYSQIVNDFQKGDIAEGYSVSREKKESFPLTVTSAQKNPTAFYLCASTKRADLASSTNEKLFFGSGTQLSVL.

CDR3 nucleotide sequence: TGTGCCAGCAGTGAAGGGATTACCTATAATTCACCCCTCCACTTT. This sequence encodes CASSEGITYNSPLHF. This rearrangement joins TRBV25-1 to TRBJ1-6; D call uncertain. Trimming cost V 2 bases and J 2 bases, with 7 bases left between them. The CDR3 has 15 amino acids. The germline V gene has CDR1 MGHDK and CDR2 SYGVNS.

The V and J genes are TRBV11-3 and TRBJ2-2; D uncertain. Germline V gene sequence: CDR1 SGHNT, CDR2 YENEEA. The ends were cut back, 2 bases at V and 2 bases at J, with 9 bases in the middle. The length of the CDR3 is 15 residues. The CDR3: CASSLMYSNTGELFF. CDR3 sequence (DNA): TGTGCCAGCAGCTTAATGTATAGTAACACCGGGGAGCTGTTTTTT.

This clone has a handful of counts. CDR3 bases: TGTGCCAGCAGCTTATCAGGAGGGTATGGCTACACCTTC. Amino acids: CASSLSGGYGYTF. The chain couples TRBV7-9 to TRBJ1-2; no clear D. Trimming pared 2 bases from V and 5 bases from J, leaving 9 bases between. Germline values: CDR1 SEHNR, CDR2 FQNEAQ (reference sequence). The CDR3 sequence is 13 residues long.

V is TRBV21-1 and J is TRBJ1-3. TRBV21-1 is a pseudogene locus. The CDR3 runs 17 residues. CDR3 coding DNA: TGTGCCAGCAGCAATCCTGAGTTAGGGCAGTCAGGAAACACCATATATTTT. Translated: CASSNPELGQSGNTIYF.